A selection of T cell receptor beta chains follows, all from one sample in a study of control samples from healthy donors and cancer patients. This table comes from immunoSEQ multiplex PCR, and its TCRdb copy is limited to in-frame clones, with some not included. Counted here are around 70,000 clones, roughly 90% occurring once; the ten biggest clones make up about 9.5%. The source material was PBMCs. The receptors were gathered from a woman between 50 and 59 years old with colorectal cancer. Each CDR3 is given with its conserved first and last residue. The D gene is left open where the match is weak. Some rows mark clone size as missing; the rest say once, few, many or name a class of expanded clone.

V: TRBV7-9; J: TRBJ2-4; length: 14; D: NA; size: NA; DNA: TGTGCCAGCAGCCGTCAGGGGACCGAGAACATTCAGTACTTC; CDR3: CASSRQGTENIQYF
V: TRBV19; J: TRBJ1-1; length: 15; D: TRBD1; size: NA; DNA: TGTGCCAGTACCTTACCCGTGACAGGGGGCACTGAAGCTTTCTTT; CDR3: CASTLPVTGGTEAFF
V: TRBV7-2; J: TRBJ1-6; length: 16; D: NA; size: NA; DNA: TGTGCCAGCAGCTTATGGGGGCGCGCCAATAATTCACCCCTCCACTTT; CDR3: CASSLWGRANNSPLHF
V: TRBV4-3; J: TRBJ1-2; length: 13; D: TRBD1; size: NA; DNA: TGCGCCAGCAGCCAAGACCGGGGACAGGGTTACACCTTC; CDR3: CASSQDRGQGYTF
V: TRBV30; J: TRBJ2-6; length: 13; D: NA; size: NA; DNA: TGTGCCTGGAGGACATCTGGGGCCAACGTCCTGACTTTC; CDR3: CAWRTSGANVLTF
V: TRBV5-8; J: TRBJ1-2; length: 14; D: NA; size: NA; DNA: TGTGCCAGCAGCCATTGGACGGGATCTTATGGCTACACCTTC; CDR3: CASSHWTGSYGYTF
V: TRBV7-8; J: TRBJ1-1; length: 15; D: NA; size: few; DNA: TGTGCCAGCAGACCCCTCATAACACGAGACACTGAAGCTTTCTTT; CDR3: CASRPLITRDTEAFF
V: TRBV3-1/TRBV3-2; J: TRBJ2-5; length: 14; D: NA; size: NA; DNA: TGTGCCAGCAGCCAAGGAGGGACCTCGGAGACCCAGTACTTC; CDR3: CASSQGGTSETQYF
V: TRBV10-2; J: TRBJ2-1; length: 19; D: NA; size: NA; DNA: TGCGCCAGCAGTAGGTCAAGGACCCCGGCCCTTAGCTCCTACAATGAGCAGTTCTTC; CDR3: CASSRSRTPALSSYNEQFF
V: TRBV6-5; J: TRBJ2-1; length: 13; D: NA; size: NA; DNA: TGTGCCAGCAGTTTCAAACAGAACAATGAGCAGTTCTTC; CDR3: CASSFKQNNEQFF
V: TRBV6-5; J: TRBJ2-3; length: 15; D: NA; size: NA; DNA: TGTGCCAGCAGAGCCGTCGGGTCAGGCACAGATACGCAGTATTTT; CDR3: CASRAVGSGTDTQYF
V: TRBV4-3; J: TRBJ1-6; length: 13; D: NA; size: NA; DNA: TGCGCCAGCAGCCAAGATGTTGATTCACCCCTCCACTTT; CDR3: CASSQDVDSPLHF
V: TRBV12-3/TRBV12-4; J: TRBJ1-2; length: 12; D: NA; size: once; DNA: TGTGCCAGCAGTAACCGACAGTATGGCTACACCTTC; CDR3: CASSNRQYGYTF
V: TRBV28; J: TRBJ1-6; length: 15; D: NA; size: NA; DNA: TGTGCCAGCGACCCTCTGGGGGCCTTGGGTTCACCCCTCCACTTT; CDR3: CASDPLGALGSPLHF
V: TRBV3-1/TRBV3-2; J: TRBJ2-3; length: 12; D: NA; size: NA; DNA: TGTGCCAGCAGCCAGAGCACAGATACGCAGTATTTT; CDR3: CASSQSTDTQYF
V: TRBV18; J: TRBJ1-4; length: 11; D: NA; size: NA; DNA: TGTGCCAGTAGCAGGGGTGAAAAACTGTTTTTT; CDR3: CASSRGEKLFF
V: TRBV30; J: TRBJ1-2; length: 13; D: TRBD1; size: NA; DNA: TGTGCCTGGAGTCCACAGGGGTGGAACGGCTACACCTTC; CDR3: CAWSPQGWNGYTF
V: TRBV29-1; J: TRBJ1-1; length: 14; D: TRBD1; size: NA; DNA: TGCAGCGTTGGGGGACAGATCATGAACACTGAAGCTTTCTTT; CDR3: CSVGGQIMNTEAFF
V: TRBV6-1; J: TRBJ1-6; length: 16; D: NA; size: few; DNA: TGTGCCAGCAGTGGGGACACCCTCCCGGGGGTTTCACCCCTCCACTTT; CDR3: CASSGDTLPGVSPLHF
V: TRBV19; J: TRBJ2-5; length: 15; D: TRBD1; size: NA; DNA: TGTGCCAGTAGTATCGACGGGACAGGGTCTGAGACCCAGTACTTC; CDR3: CASSIDGTGSETQYF
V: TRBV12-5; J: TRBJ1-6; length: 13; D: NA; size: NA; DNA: TGTGCTAGTGGTTTAGGAAGGGCCTCGCCCCTCCACTTT; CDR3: CASGLGRASPLHF
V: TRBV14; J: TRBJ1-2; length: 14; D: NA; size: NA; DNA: TGTGCCAGCAGCCAAGGTCAGTCGACCTATGGCTACACCTTC; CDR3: CASSQGQSTYGYTF
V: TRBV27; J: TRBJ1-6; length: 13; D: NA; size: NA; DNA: TGTGCCAGCAGGCCGGGGGGTTTCTCACCCCTCCACTTT; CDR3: CASRPGGFSPLHF
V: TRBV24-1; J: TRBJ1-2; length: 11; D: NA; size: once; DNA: TGTGCCACCAGTGATCGCTATGGCTACACCTTC; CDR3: CATSDRYGYTF
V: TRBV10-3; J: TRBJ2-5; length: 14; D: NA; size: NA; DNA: TGTGCCATCAGTGAGTTGGGGGGATGGGAGACCCAGTACTTC; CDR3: CAISELGGWETQYF
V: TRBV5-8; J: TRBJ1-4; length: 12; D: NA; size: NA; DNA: TGTGCCGCCCAGGGGTTCGATGAAAAACTGTTTTTT; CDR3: CAAQGFDEKLFF
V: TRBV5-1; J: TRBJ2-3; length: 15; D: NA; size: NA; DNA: TGCGCCAGCAGCTTGGGAACAGGGTTCACAGATACGCAGTATTTT; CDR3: CASSLGTGFTDTQYF
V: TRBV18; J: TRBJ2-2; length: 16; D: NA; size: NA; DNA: TGTGCCAGCTCACCCTGGGACGACGCTCCCGACCGGGAGCTGTTTTTT; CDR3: CASSPWDDAPDRELFF
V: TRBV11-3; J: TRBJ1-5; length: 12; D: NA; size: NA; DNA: TGTGCCAGCAATAAGGTAAATCAGCCCCAGCATTTT; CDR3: CASNKVNQPQHF
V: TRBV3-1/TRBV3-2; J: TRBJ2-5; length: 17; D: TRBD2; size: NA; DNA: TGTGCCAGCAGCCAAGTAGTCCGGGGAGGGATTCAGGAGACCCAGTACTTC; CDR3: CASSQVVRGGIQETQYF
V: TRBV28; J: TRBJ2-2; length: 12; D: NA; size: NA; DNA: TGTGCCAGCAGTCCCCGTGCCGGGGAGCTGTTTTTT; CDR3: CASSPRAGELFF
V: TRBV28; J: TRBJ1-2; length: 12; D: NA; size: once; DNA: TGTGCCAGCAGGATAGGGGGGGACGGCTACACCTTC; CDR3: CASRIGGDGYTF
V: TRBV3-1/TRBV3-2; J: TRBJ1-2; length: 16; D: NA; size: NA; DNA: TGTGCCAGCAGCCAATCGGGCCTTACAGGGAACTATGGCTACACCTTC; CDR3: CASSQSGLTGNYGYTF
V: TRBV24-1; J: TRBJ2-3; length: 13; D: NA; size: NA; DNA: TGTGCCACCAGTGATGACTACACAGATACACAGTATTTT; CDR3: CATSDDYTDTQYF
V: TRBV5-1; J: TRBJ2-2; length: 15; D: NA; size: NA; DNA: TGCGCCAGCAGCTTGGAACAGGTGAACACCGGGGAGCTGTTTTTT; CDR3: CASSLEQVNTGELFF
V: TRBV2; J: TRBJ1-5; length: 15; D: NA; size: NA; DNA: TGTGCCAGCAGTTCGGGACACCTTAGCAATCAGCCCCAGCATTTT; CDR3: CASSSGHLSNQPQHF
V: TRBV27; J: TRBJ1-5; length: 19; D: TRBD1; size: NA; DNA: TGTGCCAGCAGTTTAAAGGGAACAGGGGCAAGTATGAGCAATCAGCCCCAGCATTTT; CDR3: CASSLKGTGASMSNQPQHF